What follows are 5 T cell receptor beta chains derived from one specimen sequenced in a study of cytomegalovirus exposure and HLA in healthy donors. The PCR had 60 Vbeta and 13 Jbeta primers. Clones were read by immunoSEQ multiplex PCR, and TCRdb kept only the in-frame ones, dropping some. This table holds about 160,000 clones, approximately 84% found once. Sequences were obtained from PBMCs. Receptors were obtained from a man younger than 30 in good health and CMV-seropositive.

This clone showed up just once. The chain employs TRBV5-1 and TRBJ2-6, with a possible D match to TRBD1 (6 bases). Germline CDR1 is SGHRS and CDR2 is YFSETQ. The V end lost 5 bases, the J end lost 1 base, and 13 bases lay between the germline ends. The CDR3 sequence is 16 residues long. In nucleotides, the CDR3 is TGCGCCAGCAGACCGACAGGCACTTCTGGGGCCAACGTCCTGACTTTC. As protein: CASRPTGTSGANVLTF.

The chain joins TRBV18 to TRBJ1-3; D not certain. Germline loops: CDR1 KGHSH, CDR2 LQKENI. This CDR3 has 14 residues. The V gene lost 3 bases and the J gene lost 3 bases, with 9 bases spanning the gap. This CDR3 reads CASSPRDGGNTIYF. The DNA for the CDR3 is TGTGCCAGCTCACCTCGGGATGGTGGAAACACCATATATTTT.

The chain has TRBV29-1 and TRBJ1-1; D uncertain. The CDR3 consists of 13 residues. CDR1 is SQVTM, CDR2 ANQGSEA, per germline. Trimming removed 2 bases at V and 6 bases at J, with 13 bases between. CDR3 sequence reads: CSVEREAGSEAFF. The CDR3 DNA follows: TGCAGCGTTGAACGGGAAGCGGGGTCTGAAGCTTTCTTT.

This chain links TRBV20-1 with TRBJ2-7; D uncertain. Germline CDR1 is DFQATT and CDR2 is SNEGSKA (reference sequence). CDR3 length equals 11 residues. Trimming took 5 bases from V and 5 from J, leaving 10 bases between them. CDR3 region: CSAQRQNEQYF. In DNA, the CDR3 is TGCAGTGCTCAACGACAAAACGAGCAGTACTTC.

The chain recombines TRBV5-8 with TRBJ2-5; 8 bases are a match to TRBD1. The V gene end was trimmed by 3 bases and the J gene end by 4 bases; junction bases not matched to a gene: 5. CDR3 length equals 14 residues. Germline CDR1 and CDR2: SGHTS and YDEGEE. The CDR3 region is CASSSPRGRETQYF. CDR3 nucleotide sequence: TGTGCCAGCAGCTCGCCCAGGGGGCGAGAGACCCAGTACTTC.